This T cell receptor beta chain was obtained from a study of cytomegalovirus exposure and HLA in healthy donors. Amplification used 60 Vbeta primers and 13 Jbeta primers. The assay was immunoSEQ multiplex PCR, and TCRdb's table has in-frame clones only and misses some. The sample consists of 100,000 to 150,000 clones, more than 65% of them appearing once. The CDR3 contains 17 residues. Losses at the gene ends were 4 bases for V and 3 bases for J; bases not matched to a gene: 12. Germline-derived CDR1 and CDR2 are SGHRS and YFSETQ. The chain is built from TRBV5-1 and TRBJ2-3; 9 bases are a match to TRBD1. The TCR sequence derives from a man aged 45-60 years in good health and CMV-seronegative. Sample: PBMCs. CDR3 sequence (DNA): TGCGCCAGCAGCAGACTCTACAGGGGGCGAACGACAGATACGCAGTATTTT. Its translation: CASSRLYRGRTTDTQYF.